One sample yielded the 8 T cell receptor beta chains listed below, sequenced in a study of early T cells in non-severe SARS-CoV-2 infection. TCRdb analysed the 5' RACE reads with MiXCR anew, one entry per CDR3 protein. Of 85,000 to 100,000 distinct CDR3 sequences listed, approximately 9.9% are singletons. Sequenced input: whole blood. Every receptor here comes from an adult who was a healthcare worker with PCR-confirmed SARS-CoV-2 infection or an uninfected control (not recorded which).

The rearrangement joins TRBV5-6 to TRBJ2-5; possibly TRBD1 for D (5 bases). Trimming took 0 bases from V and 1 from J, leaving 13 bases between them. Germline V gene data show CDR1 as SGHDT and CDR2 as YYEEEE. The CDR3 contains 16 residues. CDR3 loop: CASSLEGLTAQETQYF. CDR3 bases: TGTGCCAGCAGCTTGGAGGGTTTGACAGCCCAAGAGACCCAGTACTTC.

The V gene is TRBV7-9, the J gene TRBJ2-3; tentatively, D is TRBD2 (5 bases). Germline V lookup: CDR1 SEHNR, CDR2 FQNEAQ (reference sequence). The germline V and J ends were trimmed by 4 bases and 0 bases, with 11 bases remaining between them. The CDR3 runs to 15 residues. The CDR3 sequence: CASSWNSGSTDTQYF. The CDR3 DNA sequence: TGTGCCAGCAGCTGGAATTCGGGGAGCACAGATACGCAGTATTTT.

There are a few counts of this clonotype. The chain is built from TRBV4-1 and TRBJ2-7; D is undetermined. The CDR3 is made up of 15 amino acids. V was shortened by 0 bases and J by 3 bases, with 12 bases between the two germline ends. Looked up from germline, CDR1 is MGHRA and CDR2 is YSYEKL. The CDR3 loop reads CASSQEARGGYEQYF. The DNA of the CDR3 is TGCGCCAGCAGCCAAGAGGCGCGAGGTGGCTACGAGCAGTACTTC.

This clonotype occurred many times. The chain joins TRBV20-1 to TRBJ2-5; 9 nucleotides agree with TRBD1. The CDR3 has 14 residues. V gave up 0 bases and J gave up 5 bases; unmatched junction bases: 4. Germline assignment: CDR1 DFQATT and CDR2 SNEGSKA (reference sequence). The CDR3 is CSARDPQGAETQYF. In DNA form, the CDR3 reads TGCAGTGCTAGAGATCCACAGGGGGCGGAGACCCAGTACTTC.

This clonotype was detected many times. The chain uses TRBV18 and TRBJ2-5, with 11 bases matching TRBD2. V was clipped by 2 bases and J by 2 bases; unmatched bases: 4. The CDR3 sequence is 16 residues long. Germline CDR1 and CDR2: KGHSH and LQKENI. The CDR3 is CASSPTSGSFQETQYF. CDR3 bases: TGTGCCAGCTCACCAACTAGCGGGAGCTTTCAAGAGACCCAGTACTTC.

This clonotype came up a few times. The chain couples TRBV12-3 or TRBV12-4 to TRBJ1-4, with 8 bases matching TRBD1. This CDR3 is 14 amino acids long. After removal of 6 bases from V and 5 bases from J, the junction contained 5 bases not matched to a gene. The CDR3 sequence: CASSWTGSNEKLFF. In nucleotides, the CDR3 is TGTGCCAGCAGCTGGACAGGGTCGAATGAAAAACTGTTTTTT.

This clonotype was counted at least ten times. The CDR3 sequence is CASSPVGNSVISGNTIYF. CDR3 sequence (DNA): TGTGCCAGCAGTCCAGTCGGAAACAGCGTCATCTCTGGAAACACCATATATTTT. The genes are TRBV6-5 and TRBJ1-3; D remains unclear. Trimming pared 5 bases from V and 0 bases from J, leaving 20 bases between. The CDR3 contains 18 residues. CDR1 MNHEY and CDR2 SVGAGI come from the germline V gene.

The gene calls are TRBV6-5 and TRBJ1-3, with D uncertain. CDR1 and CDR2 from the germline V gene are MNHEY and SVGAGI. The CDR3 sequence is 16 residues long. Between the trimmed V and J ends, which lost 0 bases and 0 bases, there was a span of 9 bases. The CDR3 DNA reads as TGTGCCAGCAGTTACTCTGGCAGCAGCTCTGGAAACACCATATATTTT. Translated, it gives CASSYSGSSSGNTIYF.